What follows are 13 T cell receptor beta chains derived from one specimen sequenced in a study of cytotoxic CD8 clonotypes in ibrutinib-treated CLL (dated by TCRdb to about 2021). Preparation of the library involved the immunoSEQ multiplex PCR assay. The table was pulled from immuneACCESS by TCRdb, which kept in-frame rearrangements only. Such tables lose some clones; where checked, under half of the loss comes from unresolved V genes, and the rest has no known cause. The sample has more than 300,000 clones on record, around four fifths of them singletons. The ten largest clones take up roughly 6.3% of the sample. This sample comprised PBMCs, obtained before ibrutinib treatment. These receptors all come from a human donor with chronic lymphocytic leukemia.

The chain is built from TRBV4-1 and TRBJ2-1; TRBD2 agrees at 10 bases. The trim removed 7 bases at V and 6 bases at J, leaving 6 bases unmatched. Germline CDR1 is MGHRA and CDR2 is YSYEKL. The CDR3 covers 14 residues. The CDR3 DNA reads as TGCGCCAGCACCCCGGGACTAGCGATCAATGAGCAGTTCTTC. The encoded protein is CASTPGLAINEQFF.

This clone was seen only a few times. The rearrangement links TRBV4-3 to TRBJ2-7, with 7 positions matching TRBD1. After removal of 2 bases from V and 3 bases from J, the junction contained 10 bases not matched to a gene. There are 16 residues in the CDR3. CDR1 is LGHNA, CDR2 YSLEER, per germline. CDR3 nucleotide sequence: TGCGCCAGCAGCCAAAAGTTTCGACAGGGATTCTACGAGCAGTACTTC. Translating gives CASSQKFRQGFYEQYF.

This clone came up once. This CDR3 is CASSFSSAAFTDTQYF. For the CDR3, the DNA is TGCGCCAGCAGCTTCTCTAGCGCGGCGTTTACAGATACGCAGTATTTT. The chain combines TRBV5-1 with TRBJ2-3, with D maybe TRBD2 (6 bases). This CDR3 comprises 16 residues. The V gene's germline CDR1 is SGHRS and CDR2 YFSETQ. Trimming stripped 2 bases from V and 3 bases from J, with 16 bases between.

V is TRBV5-1 and J is TRBJ2-5; D call uncertain. Between the trimmed V and J ends, which lost 3 bases and 1 base, there was a span of 16 bases. Germline lookup yields CDR1 SGHRS and CDR2 YFSETQ. The CDR3 extends over 16 amino acids. This chain's CDR3 is CASSWTRGPPQETQYF. The CDR3 region has the DNA TGCGCCAGCAGCTGGACCAGAGGTCCCCCCCAAGAGACCCAGTACTTC.

In this sample, this clone turned up a few times. The chain carries TRBV18 and TRBJ1-2; the D gene is possibly TRBD1 (5 bases). The CDR3 runs to 13 residues. Trimming stripped 6 bases from V and 5 bases from J, with 13 bases between. Germline CDR1 and CDR2: KGHSH and LQKENI. CDR3 in amino acids: CASSEGREYGYTF. CDR3 in DNA: TGTGCCAGCTCTGAAGGCAGGGAATATGGCTACACCTTC.

This chain links TRBV5-6 with TRBJ1-5, with D unclear. V was pared by 4 bases and J by 0 bases, with 11 bases between. Germline CDR1 is SGHDT and CDR2 is YYEEEE. This CDR3 comprises 15 residues. In DNA, the CDR3 is TGTGCCAGCAGCAACGGACCTTATAGCAATCAGCCCCAGCATTTT. Its protein product is CASSNGPYSNQPQHF.

The V gene is TRBV5-1, the J gene TRBJ2-3; TRBD2 agrees at 11 bases. Per the germline V gene, CDR1 is SGHRS and CDR2 is YFSETQ. After removal of 4 bases from V and 2 bases from J, the junction contained 6 bases not matched to a gene. The CDR3 consists of 16 residues. Written as DNA, the CDR3 is TGCGCCAGCAGCACTAGACTAGCGGGGCACACAGATACGCAGTATTTT. Translation: CASSTRLAGHTDTQYF.

This clone has just one count. This sequence joins TRBV19 and TRBJ2-5; 10 bases align to TRBD1. Germline CDR1 and CDR2: LNHDA and SQIVND (reference sequence). The CDR3 sequence is 17 residues long. Losses at the gene ends were 5 bases for V and 3 bases for J; bases not matched to a gene: 12. Written as DNA, the CDR3 is TGTGCCAGTAGTCCCCGGACAGGGGGGCCCCCTAAAGAGACCCAGTACTTC. It encodes CASSPRTGGPPKETQYF.

The chain is built from TRBV5-1 and TRBJ2-1, with D uncertain. CDR1 and CDR2 from the germline V gene are SGHRS and YFSETQ. Trimming removed 4 bases from V and 0 bases from J, with 11 bases in between. This CDR3 is 15 amino acids long. As DNA, the CDR3 is TGCGCCAGCAGCCCAGACCCGAGCTCCTACAATGAGCAGTTCTTC. This translates into CASSPDPSSYNEQFF.

This chain connects TRBV7-6 to TRBJ2-3; the match to TRBD1 covers 8 bases. The CDR3 covers 16 residues. The trim removed 1 base at V and 1 base at J, leaving 4 bases unmatched. Germline V gene sequence: CDR1 SGHVS, CDR2 FNYEAQ. The CDR3 loop reads CASSLVQGAGTDTQYF. The CDR3 coding sequence is TGTGCCAGCAGCTTAGTCCAGGGGGCTGGCACAGATACGCAGTATTTT.

V and J are TRBV2 and TRBJ2-1, with D unresolved. Trimming removed 3 bases from V and 12 bases from J, with 6 bases in between. The germline V gene has CDR1 SNHLY and CDR2 FYNNEI. The CDR3 sequence is 10 residues long. The chain's CDR3 is CASSEERQFF. DNA for the CDR3: TGTGCCAGCAGTGAGGAGCGGCAGTTCTTC.

The rearrangement links TRBV2 to TRBJ2-5; D is perhaps TRBD1 (5 bases). Germline CDR1 and CDR2: SNHLY and FYNNEI. The CDR3 extends over 16 amino acids. V was shortened by 3 bases and J by 4 bases, with 18 bases between the two germline ends. The CDR3 coding sequence is TGTGCCAGCAGTGAGGGGCCAGTTGGGGTCGGAGAGACCCAGTACTTC. It translates to CASSEGPVGVGETQYF.

V is TRBV4-3 and J is TRBJ1-2, with D possibly TRBD1 on 6 matching bases. Looked up from germline, CDR1 is LGHNA and CDR2 is YSLEER. The V and J ends lost 4 bases and 4 bases respectively, with 22 bases between them. CDR3 size: 17 residues. Here the CDR3 reads CASSRSVPTQGTYGYTF. The CDR3 nucleotides are TGCGCCAGCAGCCGGAGTGTTCCCACACAGGGCACCTATGGCTACACCTTC.